What follows are 21 T cell receptor beta chains derived from one specimen sequenced in a study of cytomegalovirus exposure and HLA in healthy donors. The PCR was carried out with 60 Vbeta primers and 13 Jbeta primers. Generated by immunoSEQ multiplex PCR, the TCRdb table keeps only in-frame clones and is missing some. This sample has about 150,000 clones; roughly 79% occur once, and the top ten carry 2.8%. Sequencing input: PBMCs. The receptor source for this set is a man in his late teens or twenties in good health and CMV-seronegative.

The rearrangement uses TRBV5-1 and TRBJ1-6; 7 bases line up with TRBD1. V was pared by 2 bases and J by 10 bases, with 9 bases of the junction left unmatched. Germline assignment: CDR1 SGHRS and CDR2 YFSETQ. This CDR3 has 15 residues. Written as DNA, the CDR3 is TGCGCCAGCAGCTTTATGGGACAGCCTCCCTCACCCCTCCACTTT. Translated: CASSFMGQPPSPLHF. Full variable domain (missing parts from reference TRBV5-1 and TRBJ1-6): KAGVTQTPRYLIKTRGQQVTLSCSPISGHRSVSWYQQTPGQGLQFLFEYFSETQRNKGNFPGRFSGRQFSNSRSEMNVSTLELGDSALYLCASSFMGQPPSPLHFGNGTRLTVT.

A few counts support this clone. The CDR3 loop is CASSRENTDTQYF. In DNA form, the CDR3 reads TGTGCCAGCAGCCGAGAAAACACAGATACGCAGTATTTT. The chain combines TRBV6-6 with TRBJ2-3; D is unresolved. The V gene's germline CDR1 is MNHNY and CDR2 SVGAGI (reference sequence). The CDR3 consists of 13 residues. Trimming removed 6 bases from V and 2 bases from J, with 9 bases in between.

This clone was counted only a few times. This rearrangement joins TRBV9 to TRBJ2-5; a weak D match, TRBD1 (6 bases). The CDR3 extends over 17 amino acids. Germline V lookup: CDR1 SGDLS, CDR2 YYNGEE. V gave up 2 bases and J gave up 6 bases, with 23 bases separating them. Here the CDR3 DNA reads TGTGCCAGCAGCGTTAGTTGGGACACACGAGGAAGTCAGACCCAGTACTTC. It yields the protein CASSVSWDTRGSQTQYF.

The chain recombines TRBV2 with TRBJ2-3; TRBD2 matches at 10 bases. V was clipped by 6 bases and J by 1 base; unmatched bases: 1. Germline CDR1 reads SNHLY; CDR2 reads FYNNEI. This CDR3 spans 14 amino acids. The CDR3 sequence: CASRLAGGTDTQYF. The DNA for the CDR3 is TGTGCCAGCAGGCTAGCGGGGGGCACAGATACGCAGTATTTT.

This chain uses TRBV7-2 with TRBJ2-5; D might be TRBD2 (5 bases). This CDR3 comprises 14 residues. Germline lookup yields CDR1 SGHTA and CDR2 FQGNSA. V lost 2 bases and J lost 5, with 12 bases in between. The CDR3 sequence is CASSLSPSWETQYF. CDR3 nucleotide sequence: TGTGCCAGCAGCTTAAGCCCTAGCTGGGAGACCCAGTACTTC.

The chain is built from TRBV5-1 and TRBJ1-1; D is ambiguous. V lost 0 bases and J 4 bases, leaving 10 bases between the germline ends. The CDR3 runs 14 residues. The germline gives CDR1 SGHRS, CDR2 YFSETQ. DNA for the CDR3: TGCGCCAGCAGCTTGGACCCCCCCGGCACTGAAGCTTTCTTT. This sequence encodes CASSLDPPGTEAFF. The complete variable domain, with remaining parts taken from reference TRBV5-1 and TRBJ1-1, reads KAGVTQTPRYLIKTRGQQVTLSCSPISGHRSVSWYQQTPGQGLQFLFEYFSETQRNKGNFPGRFSGRQFSNSRSEMNVSTLELGDSALYLCASSLDPPGTEAFFGQGTRLTVV.

The chain joins TRBV10-2 to TRBJ1-1, with D tentatively TRBD1 (6 bases). Trimming removed 5 bases at V and 0 bases at J, with 22 bases between. Per germline, CDR1 WSHSY and CDR2 SAAADI. The CDR3 totals 18 residues. Written as DNA, the CDR3 is TGCGCCAGCAGTCAGATGACTTGGACAGCCCTGTTGAACACTGAAGCTTTCTTT. Protein: CASSQMTWTALLNTEAFF.

This chain joins TRBV7-9 and TRBJ2-4; D gene uncertain. The germline gives CDR1 SEHNR, CDR2 FQNEAQ (reference sequence). Trimming shortened V by 4 bases and J by 2 bases, and 9 bases separated the two germline ends. The CDR3 covers 14 residues. The CDR3 DNA follows: TGTGCCAGCAGCTCTCCGGGTCCCAAAAACATTCAGTACTTC. This gives the protein CASSSPGPKNIQYF.

This clone appeared once. The V and J genes are TRBV5-1 and TRBJ1-2; 7 positions match TRBD1. The V gene's germline CDR1 is SGHRS and CDR2 YFSETQ. V shed 3 bases, J shed 4 bases, and the junction held 6 bases outside the gene matches. The CDR3 runs to 14 residues. CDR3 protein: CASSSTGAAYGYTF. DNA of the CDR3: TGCGCCAGCAGCTCCACAGGGGCGGCCTATGGCTACACCTTC.

This clone was picked up a small number of times. V gene TRBV11-2 combines with J gene TRBJ1-1; D is ambiguous. The CDR3 consists of 15 residues. The ends were cut back, 1 base at V and 1 base at J, with 10 bases in the middle. The germline V gene encodes CDR1 SGHAT and CDR2 FQNNGV. This chain's CDR3 is CASSLVVGGNTEAFF. The CDR3 DNA reads TGTGCCAGCAGCTTAGTGGTCGGCGGGAACACTGAAGCTTTCTTT.

In its sample, this clone was seen a few times. The rearrangement uses TRBV15 and TRBJ2-7, with 9 bases identical to TRBD1. This CDR3 has 17 residues. J was trimmed by 6 bases and V by 5 bases; bases with no gene match: 17. Looked up from germline, CDR1 is LNHNV and CDR2 is YYDKDF (reference sequence). The CDR3 protein is CATSGTLPGQGIREQYF. The CDR3 DNA is TGTGCCACCAGCGGAACGTTGCCGGGACAGGGCATTCGCGAGCAGTACTTC. The whole variable domain, filled in from reference TRBV15 and TRBJ2-7, reads DAMVIQNPRYQVTQFGKPVTLSCSQTLNHNVMYWYQQKSSQAPKLLFHYYDKDFNNEADTPDNFQSRRPNTSFCFLDIRSPGLGDTAMYLCATSGTLPGQGIREQYFGPGTRLTVT.

In DNA, the CDR3 is TGTGCCAGCTCAACGCCTGACAGGGTAGGCTACACCTTC. This translates into CASSTPDRVGYTF. The V gene is TRBV18, the J gene TRBJ1-2; 7 positions match TRBD1. Germline-derived CDR1 and CDR2 are KGHSH and LQKENI. Unmatched junction bases numbered 8, after V lost 5 bases and J lost 8 bases. The CDR3 covers 13 residues.

This rearrangement joins TRBV27 to TRBJ1-1; D is ambiguous. This CDR3 comprises 14 residues. The germline V gene has CDR1 MNHEY and CDR2 SMNVEV (reference sequence). V was pared by 5 bases and J by 2 bases, with 12 bases between. CDR3 region: CASSVSVTNTEAFF. In DNA form, the CDR3 reads TGTGCCAGCAGTGTCTCCGTGACAAACACTGAAGCTTTCTTT.

This clone was seen more than once but under ten times. Mismatch with germline at one junction end may stem from a read error. V and J are TRBV5-4 and TRBJ2-6; D might be TRBD1 (5 bases). Germline V lookup: CDR1 SGHNT, CDR2 YYREEE (reference sequence). The CDR3 covers 15 residues. The CDR3 protein is CASSSGFSGANGLTF. As DNA, the CDR3 is TGTGCCAGCAGCTCAGGGTTCTCTGGGGCCAACGGCCTGACTTTC.

The chain recombines TRBV5-4 with TRBJ1-1, with 7 bases that match TRBD1. Germline CDR1 SGHNT, CDR2 YYREEE (reference sequence). Trimming at V came to 0 bases and at J to 5 bases, leaving 7 bases not matched to a gene. The length of the CDR3 is 15 residues. This chain's CDR3 is CASSLEKGGLTEAFF. DNA of the CDR3: TGTGCCAGCAGCTTGGAAAAAGGGGGCTTGACTGAAGCTTTCTTT.

This chain connects TRBV6-4 to TRBJ2-1; 8 bases match TRBD1. V shed 5 bases, J shed 7 bases, and the junction held 7 bases outside the gene matches. The CDR3 is made up of 14 amino acids. CDR1 and CDR2 (germline): MRHNA, SNTAGT. CDR3 sequence: CASSPQGASNEQFF. The CDR3 DNA reads as TGTGCCAGCAGTCCCCAGGGGGCATCAAATGAGCAGTTCTTC.

The chain combines TRBV5-6 with TRBJ2-7; 7 bases map to TRBD1. V dropped 0 bases and J dropped 2; count of bases not matched to a gene: 2. The CDR3 runs 14 residues. Germline V gene lookup returns CDR1 SGHDT and CDR2 YYEEEE. The CDR3, as DNA: TGTGCCAGCAGCTTGGACGGGACAGCCTACGAGCAGTACTTC. Translating it yields CASSLDGTAYEQYF.

This rearrangement joins TRBV29-1 to TRBJ2-3; 7 bases fit TRBD1. Per germline, CDR1 SQVTM and CDR2 ANQGSEA. The CDR3 totals 13 residues. The trim removed 5 bases at V and 4 bases at J, leaving 6 bases unmatched. The CDR3 bases are TGCAGCGTTCACAGGGGCCGGGCAGATACGCAGTATTTT. Translation: CSVHRGRADTQYF.

This chain links TRBV7-2 with TRBJ1-1; D unresolved. The V end was cut by 3 bases, the J end by 3 bases, with 2 bases between. Germline V gene lookup returns CDR1 SGHTA and CDR2 FQGNSA. The CDR3 consists of 11 residues. The CDR3 region has the DNA TGTGCCAGCAGCTTCTACACTGAAGCTTTCTTT. It is translated as CASSFYTEAFF. Filled out from reference TRBV7-2 and TRBJ1-1, the complete variable domain reads GAGVSQSPSNKVTEKGKDVELRCDPISGHTALYWYRQSLGQGLEFLIYFQGNSAPDKSGLPSDRFSAERTGGSVSTLTIQRTQQEDSAVYLCASSFYTEAFFGQGTRLTVV.

The rearrangement uses TRBV9 and TRBJ1-2, with 7 nucleotides matching TRBD1. This CDR3 is built from 15 residues. CDR1 and CDR2 (germline): SGDLS, YYNGEE. With V trimmed by 0 bases and J by 8 bases, 10 bases remained unmatched. The DNA for the CDR3 is TGTGCCAGCAGCGTAGGAAAGGGGGCGAGATCAGGCTACACCTTC. Translated: CASSVGKGARSGYTF.

A few counts support this clone. The CDR3 protein is CASSASGHGTGQPQHF. The CDR3 region has the DNA TGTGCCAGCAGCGCCTCGGGACACGGGACGGGGCAGCCCCAGCATTTT. The V call is TRBV9, the J call TRBJ1-5, with a tentative D call TRBD1 (6 bases). This CDR3 region has 16 residues. Germline V lookup: CDR1 SGDLS, CDR2 YYNGEE. V was pared by 3 bases and J by 7 bases, with 20 bases between.